Below, 27 T cell receptor beta chains from the same sample are listed, as sequenced in a study of T cell changes during pregnancy in multiple sclerosis. Repertoires were generated with immunoSEQ multiplex PCR, while TCRdb's copy carries only in-frame clones and drops some. The table includes tens of thousands of clones, about 93% detected once. Sequencing was performed on peripheral blood, taken in the first trimester of pregnancy. These receptors came from a female donor in good health, enrolled as a control in a pregnancy study.

This clone was seen more than once but under ten times. This chain uses TRBV27 with TRBJ2-1, with D unresolved. The CDR3 is made up of 13 amino acids. Between the trimmed V and J ends, which lost 6 bases and 2 bases, there was a span of 8 bases. The germline CDR1 and CDR2 sequences are MNHEY and SMNVEV (reference sequence). The CDR3 is CASRTSAYNEQFF. In DNA form, the CDR3 reads TGTGCCAGCAGGACATCCGCCTACAATGAGCAGTTCTTC.

The chain links TRBV7-9 to TRBJ2-3; 7 bases align to TRBD1. V lost 6 bases and J lost 4; bases outside the gene matches: 13. This CDR3 spans 16 amino acids. CDR1 and CDR2 (germline): SEHNR, FQNEAQ (reference sequence). CDR3 sequence: CASSRSLRQGSDTQYF. CDR3 DNA: TGTGCCAGCAGTCGGTCTTTGCGACAGGGATCAGATACGCAGTATTTT.

The chain links TRBV19 to TRBJ1-1; 8 nucleotides line up with TRBD1. Germline CDR1 and CDR2: LNHDA and SQIVND (reference sequence). The junction had 5 bases not matched to a gene; V was cut back by 1 base and J by 1 base. CDR3 size: 16 residues. The CDR3 reads CASSIVGTGQNTEAFF. CDR3 nucleotide sequence: TGTGCCAGTAGTATAGTTGGGACAGGTCAGAACACTGAAGCTTTCTTT. The whole variable domain, filled in from reference TRBV19 and TRBJ1-1, reads DGGITQSPKYLFRKEGQNVTLSCEQNLNHDAMYWYRQDPGQGLRLIYYSQIVNDFQKGDIAEGYSVSREKKESFPLTVTSAQKNPTAFYLCASSIVGTGQNTEAFFGQGTRLTVV.

The chain couples TRBV15 to TRBJ2-5; a possible D gene is TRBD1 (5 bases). The length of the CDR3 is 14 residues. The ends were cut back, 6 bases at V and 7 bases at J, with 18 bases in the middle. Germline V gene data show CDR1 as LNHNV and CDR2 as YYDKDF (reference sequence). CDR3: CATSRRQGSATQYF. Written as DNA, the CDR3 is TGTGCCACCAGTCGGCGGCAGGGCAGCGCGACCCAGTACTTC.

The V call is TRBV7-2, the J call TRBJ2-3, with TRBD1 matching 12 bases. J lost 4 bases, V lost 5 bases, and 4 bases had no gene match. CDR1 is SGHTA and CDR2 is FQGNSA in the germline V gene. There are 15 residues in the CDR3. CDR3 sequence (DNA): TGTGCCAGCAGCGCAAGGGACAGGGGGCCAGATACGCAGTATTTT. It is translated as CASSARDRGPDTQYF.

Within the sample, this clone is medium-sized. The chain joins TRBV25-1 to TRBJ2-2; D is perhaps TRBD1 (5 bases). The CDR3 is 14 residues long. In germline, CDR1 is MGHDK, CDR2 SYGVNS. Trimming pared 1 base from V and 3 bases from J, leaving 6 bases between. The CDR3 loop is CASSESRDTGELFF. As DNA, the CDR3 is TGTGCCAGCAGTGAATCCAGGGACACCGGGGAGCTGTTTTTT.

The rearrangement joins TRBV6-6 to TRBJ2-7; 8 nucleotides line up with TRBD2. The CDR3 contains 14 residues. V trimming: 6 bases; J trimming: 3 bases; junction bases outside the gene matches: 7. Germline CDR1 MNHNY, CDR2 SVGAGI (reference sequence). CDR3 DNA: TGTGCCAGCAGCATCCGCGGGGGGATCTACGAGCAGTACTTC. Its protein is CASSIRGGIYEQYF.

This chain uses TRBV4-1 with TRBJ1-3; weak D call: TRBD1 (6 bases). Deletions cut 3 bases from V and 0 bases from J, with 12 bases between. Germline V CDR1 and CDR2: MGHRA, YSYEKL. There are 16 residues in the CDR3. CDR3 region: CASSHGQTSSGNTIYF. The CDR3 region has the DNA TGCGCCAGCAGCCACGGACAGACGAGCTCTGGAAACACCATATATTTT.

The V call is TRBV19, the J call TRBJ1-5; tentatively, D is TRBD1 (6 bases). The germline V gene encodes CDR1 LNHDA and CDR2 SQIVND (reference sequence). The CDR3 spans 16 residues. V lost 2 bases and J 6 bases, leaving 17 bases between the germline ends. The CDR3 DNA reads TGTGCCAGTAGTATAAGGGTCGCAGGGGATTCTCAGCCCCAGCATTTT. This sequence encodes CASSIRVAGDSQPQHF.

V usage is TRBV28 and J usage is TRBJ1-5, with a tentative D call TRBD1 (5 bases). CDR3 length equals 13 residues. The V end was cut by 8 bases, the J end by 2 bases, with 10 bases between. Looked up from germline, CDR1 is MDHEN and CDR2 is SYDVKM. This chain's CDR3 is CASSIRGNQPQHF. The CDR3 DNA reads as TGTGCCAGCTCCATCAGGGGCAATCAGCCCCAGCATTTT.

The chain uses TRBV27 and TRBJ2-1; 12 bases line up with TRBD2. The CDR3 is 18 amino acids. The V segment lost 4 bases and the J segment 0 bases; nucleotides outside the gene matches: 7. Germline values: CDR1 MNHEY, CDR2 SMNVEV (reference sequence). CDR3 in DNA: TGTGCCAGCAGTTCCTGGACTAGCGGGACTTTCTCCTACAATGAGCAGTTCTTC. It translates to CASSSWTSGTFSYNEQFF.

This chain uses TRBV7-8 with TRBJ2-3, with TRBD2 identical over 12 bases. Trimming at V came to 1 base and at J to 3 bases, leaving 2 bases not matched to a gene. Per germline, CDR1 SGHVS and CDR2 FQNEAQ. This CDR3 contains 16 residues. The CDR3 nucleotides are TGTGCCAGCAGCTTAGTTGGACTAGCGGGAACAGATACGCAGTATTTT. This translates into CASSLVGLAGTDTQYF.

The chain has TRBV6-4 and TRBJ2-1; D may be TRBD1 (5 bases). Trimming took 4 bases from V and 4 from J, leaving 8 bases between them. Looked up from germline, CDR1 is MRHNA and CDR2 is SNTAGT. The CDR3 length is 13 residues. DNA of the CDR3: TGTGCCAGCAGTGCAGGGTTTTACAATGAGCAGTTCTTC. Amino acid sequence: CASSAGFYNEQFF.

This clone showed up just once. The chain carries TRBV5-1 and TRBJ2-1, with D tentatively TRBD1 (6 bases). Germline CDR1 reads SGHRS; CDR2 reads YFSETQ. V lost 6 bases, J lost 7 bases, and 14 bases lay in between. The length of the CDR3 is 13 residues. This CDR3 reads CASMDSSLNEQFF. Here the CDR3 DNA reads TGCGCCAGCATGGACAGCAGCCTTAATGAGCAGTTCTTC.

The chain is built from TRBV15 and TRBJ1-1, with TRBD1 matching 7 bases. In germline, CDR1 is LNHNV, CDR2 YYDKDF (reference sequence). This CDR3 is 13 amino acids long. V was clipped by 3 bases and J by 8 bases; unmatched bases: 6. In nucleotides, the CDR3 is TGTGCCACCAGCAGTGGGACAGCGAGGGAAGCTTTCTTT. Translating gives CATSSGTAREAFF.

This chain uses TRBV7-9 with TRBJ2-1; a weak D match, TRBD2 (5 bases). The V and J ends lost 5 bases and 6 bases respectively, with 14 bases between them. Germline CDR1 is SEHNR and CDR2 is FQNEAQ (reference sequence). The CDR3 sequence is 14 residues long. The CDR3 is CASSQGLPLNEQFF. CDR3 nucleotides: TGTGCCAGCAGCCAAGGACTTCCCCTCAATGAGCAGTTCTTC.

This rearrangement joins TRBV27 to TRBJ1-5; D call uncertain. The germline V gene encodes CDR1 MNHEY and CDR2 SMNVEV (reference sequence). V lost 5 bases and J 1 base, leaving 15 bases between the germline ends. The CDR3 is 16 residues long. In DNA form, the CDR3 reads TGTGCCAGCAGTCCCCACGGCGGTTTGAGCAATCAGCCCCAGCATTTT. It specifies CASSPHGGLSNQPQHF.

This chain uses TRBV6-5 with TRBJ1-4; 8 bases align to TRBD1. Germline CDR1 is MNHEY and CDR2 is SVGAGI. The CDR3 has 15 amino acids. V dropped 5 bases and J dropped 8; count of bases not matched to a gene: 10. Here the CDR3 reads CASSPAGTGYEKLFF. CDR3 sequence (DNA): TGTGCCAGCAGTCCCGCCGGGACAGGCTACGAAAAACTGTTTTTT.

This clone is medium-sized in the sample. This rearrangement joins TRBV2 to TRBJ2-1, with 8 positions matching TRBD1. Germline lookup yields CDR1 SNHLY and CDR2 FYNNEI. The CDR3 spans 11 residues. The junction had 5 bases not matched to a gene; V was cut back by 4 bases and J by 15 bases. Here the CDR3 reads CASSGTGWMFF. The CDR3 nucleotides are TGTGCCAGCAGTGGGACAGGGTGGATGTTCTTC.

The CDR3 sequence is CASSGGQDPTFF. Written as DNA, the CDR3 is TGTGCCAGCAGTGGGGGACAGGACCCGACGTTCTTC. The chain uses TRBV2 and TRBJ2-1; 8 bases map to TRBD1. This CDR3 is 12 amino acids long. Germline values: CDR1 SNHLY, CDR2 FYNNEI. With V trimmed by 4 bases and J by 15 bases, 8 bases remained unmatched.

The chain employs TRBV6-1 and TRBJ1-5, with no clear D. Germline-derived CDR1 and CDR2 are MNHNS and SASEGT. Between the trimmed V and J ends, which lost 5 bases and 3 bases, there was a span of 14 bases. CDR3 length: 15 residues. The CDR3, as DNA: TGTGCCAGCAGTCTCGGCAGGATTTACAATCAGCCCCAGCATTTT. Encoded protein: CASSLGRIYNQPQHF.

The chain recombines TRBV29-1 with TRBJ2-2; 7 nucleotides line up with TRBD2. The CDR3 is made up of 14 amino acids. Germline assignment: CDR1 SQVTM and CDR2 ANQGSEA. V shed 4 bases, J shed 8 bases, and the junction held 10 bases outside the gene matches. This CDR3 reads CSVVGGGPTGELFF. As DNA, the CDR3 is TGCAGCGTTGTGGGGGGAGGGCCCACGGGGGAGCTGTTTTTT.

The CDR3 sequence is CASSQGVLGLYYEQYF. The CDR3 bases are TGTGCCAGCAGCCAAGGGGTTCTAGGACTCTACTACGAGCAGTACTTC. This chain joins TRBV14 and TRBJ2-7; TRBD2 might be the D (5 bases). The CDR3 covers 16 residues. V was clipped by 1 base and J by 3 bases, with 16 bases between them. Germline assignment: CDR1 SGHDN and CDR2 FVKESK.

The V gene is TRBV5-1, the J gene TRBJ2-5; weak D call: TRBD2 (6 bases). Germline V gene lookup returns CDR1 SGHRS and CDR2 YFSETQ. This CDR3 has 15 amino acids. Trimming pared 1 base from V and 2 bases from J, leaving 12 bases between. CDR3 residues: CASSLWAGTQETQYF. CDR3 coding DNA: TGCGCCAGCAGCTTGTGGGCAGGGACTCAAGAGACCCAGTACTTC.

J is TRBJ2-4 and V is TRBV7-9; a possible D gene is TRBD2 (5 bases). V dropped 6 bases and J dropped 1 base, with 10 bases sitting between them. CDR1 and CDR2 from the germline V gene are SEHNR and FQNEAQ (reference sequence). The CDR3 consists of 14 residues. CDR3 loop: CASSRERAKNIQYF. In DNA, the CDR3 is TGTGCCAGCAGTCGAGAGCGGGCCAAAAACATTCAGTACTTC.

This sequence joins TRBV5-1 and TRBJ1-1; weak D call: TRBD1 (5 bases). The CDR3 extends over 16 amino acids. V was trimmed by 4 bases and J by 2 bases, leaving 18 bases between them. Germline V CDR1 and CDR2: SGHRS, YFSETQ. The CDR3 coding sequence is TGCGCCAGCAGCAGCGAGCCACAGGAGATTAACACTGAAGCTTTCTTT. This sequence encodes CASSSEPQEINTEAFF.

Only one count was recorded for this clone. J is TRBJ2-5 and V is TRBV19; 7 bases fit TRBD2. Germline CDR1 LNHDA, CDR2 SQIVND (reference sequence). The CDR3 has 14 amino acids. J lost 5 bases, V lost 6 bases, and 9 bases had no gene match. The CDR3 is CASRGRDGLETQYF. In DNA, the CDR3 is TGTGCCAGTAGGGGGAGGGATGGTTTGGAGACCCAGTACTTC.